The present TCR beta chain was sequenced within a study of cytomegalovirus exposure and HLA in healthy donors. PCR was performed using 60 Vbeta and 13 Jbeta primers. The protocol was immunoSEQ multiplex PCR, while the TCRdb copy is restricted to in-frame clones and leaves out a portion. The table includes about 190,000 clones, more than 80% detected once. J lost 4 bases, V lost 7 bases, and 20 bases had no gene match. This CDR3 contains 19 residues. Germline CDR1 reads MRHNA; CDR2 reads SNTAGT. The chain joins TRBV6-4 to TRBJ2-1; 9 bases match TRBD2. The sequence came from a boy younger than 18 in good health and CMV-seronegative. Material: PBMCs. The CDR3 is CASTTSGLSGSPDYNEQFF. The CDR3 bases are TGTGCCAGCACCACCTCAGGGCTTAGCGGGAGCCCAGATTACAATGAGCAGTTCTTC.